These T cell receptor beta chains were read from a single sample in a study of OX40 agonist ivuxolimab in advanced cancers. This table comes from immunoSEQ multiplex PCR, and its TCRdb copy is limited to in-frame clones, with some not included. The sample lists tens of thousands of clones, approximately 87% seen once, with 0.55% to 0.85% in the top ten. The sequencing here drew on CD4+ or CD8+ T cells sorted from blood, taken in a trial of the OX40 agonist ivuxolimab. These receptors were taken from an adult with an advanced solid tumor such as melanoma, head and neck, liver or kidney cancer. CDR3s include the opening cysteine and the closing phenylalanine or tryptophan. The D gene is left open where the match is weak. Clone size is given for some rows only: seen once, a few or many times, or a class if the clone is expanded.

D gene	J gene	V gene	clone size	CDR3 protein	CDR3 DNA
NA	TRBJ1-2	TRBV5-6	NA	CASSLAGTYGYTF	TGTGCCAGCAGCTTGGCAGGGACCTATGGCTACACCTTC
TRBD1	TRBJ1-1	TRBV27	NA	CASSVQGATAEAFF	TGTGCCAGCAGCGTACAGGGGGCGACGGCTGAAGCTTTCTTT
TRBD1	TRBJ1-2	TRBV18	NA	CASSPGTGEGYTF	TGTGCCAGCTCACCGGGGACAGGGGAAGGCTACACCTTC
NA	TRBJ1-1	TRBV6-5	NA	CASSYSGGSSPEAFF	TGTGCCAGCAGTTACTCGGGGGGGAGTTCTCCTGAAGCTTTCTTT
NA	TRBJ2-5	TRBV27	NA	CASSFRAGNKETQYF	TGTGCCAGCAGTTTTCGGGCAGGGAATAAGGAGACCCAGTACTTC
NA	TRBJ1-2	TRBV7-2	NA	CASSLAPQGYTF	TGTGCCAGCAGCTTAGCCCCCCAAGGCTACACCTTC
NA	TRBJ1-1	TRBV7-3	few	CASSSQGNTEAFF	TGTGCCAGCAGCTCTCAGGGGAACACTGAAGCTTTCTTT
TRBD1	TRBJ2-7	TRBV19	NA	CASSPRQGGYEQYF	TGTGCCAGTAGTCCGAGACAGGGTGGGTACGAGCAGTACTTC
NA	TRBJ1-3	TRBV7-9	NA	CASSLNRGNTIYF	TGTGCCAGCAGCTTAAACAGGGGAAACACCATATATTTT
NA	TRBJ2-5	TRBV7-9	NA	CASSSGTRVEETQYF	TGTGCCAGCAGCTCCGGGACCAGGGTTGAAGAGACCCAGTACTTC
NA	TRBJ1-1	TRBV11-2	NA	CASSPQGGTEAFF	TGTGCCAGCAGCCCCCAGGGTGGCACTGAAGCTTTCTTT
NA	TRBJ1-1	TRBV2	NA	CASSAQGRTEAFF	TGTGCCAGCAGTGCACAGGGACGCACTGAAGCTTTCTTT
TRBD1	TRBJ2-3	TRBV10-1	NA	CASSTTGRGKRSTDTQYF	TGCGCCAGCAGTACGACAGGGCGTGGGAAGCGGAGCACAGATACGCAGTATTTT